Below are 15 T cell receptor beta chains sequenced from a single sample in a study of T-cell memory formation after mild COVID-19. TCRdb fed the 5' RACE reads into MiXCR, producing one record per CDR3 protein. The sample contains fewer than 350,000 distinct CDR3 sequences, around 8% of which appear only once. Sequences were obtained from PBMCs or a T cell subset sorted from them (not recorded which). The receptors derive from a man aged 18 to 30 who had mild COVID-19 (a few samples of this study predate the infection). Cell type and time point are not known.

In its sample, this clonotype was seen a few times. This chain uses TRBV4-3 with TRBJ2-6, with D possibly TRBD1 on 5 matching bases. In germline, CDR1 is LGHNA, CDR2 YSLEER. The V end lost 3 bases, the J end lost 0 bases, and 18 bases lay between the germline ends. The CDR3 consists of 19 residues. The CDR3 DNA reads as TGCGCCAGCAGCCAGATTGGCGGCTTCCAGGGCTCTGGGGCCAACGTCCTGACTTTC. Its translation: CASSQIGGFQGSGANVLTF.

The rearrangement links TRBV5-1 to TRBJ1-6, with 10 bases matching TRBD1. The junction had 11 bases not matched to a gene; V was cut back by 0 bases and J by 8 bases. Germline V gives CDR1 SGHRS, CDR2 YFSETQ. This CDR3 is built from 18 residues. The CDR3 reads CASSLVGTGASRDSPLHF. The CDR3 DNA reads TGCGCCAGCAGCTTGGTTGGGACAGGGGCTTCGAGGGATTCACCCCTCCACTTT.

The gene calls are TRBV10-2 and TRBJ2-2; 12 bases fit TRBD2. This CDR3 is built from 17 residues. Germline-derived CDR1 and CDR2 are WSHSY and SAAADI. After removal of 6 bases from V and 2 bases from J, the junction contained 7 bases not matched to a gene. Written as DNA, the CDR3 is TGCGCCAGCAGGGAAGAGACTAGCGGGGGAAACACCGGGGAGCTGTTTTTT. Its translation: CASREETSGGNTGELFF.

This clonotype occurred a few times. The chain is built from TRBV4-1 and TRBJ2-1; D may be TRBD1 (6 bases). V was shortened by 3 bases and J by 8 bases, with 17 bases between the two germline ends. The CDR3 is made up of 15 amino acids. The germline V gene has CDR1 MGHRA and CDR2 YSYEKL. The CDR3 is CASSHIGKTGDEQFF. The CDR3 bases are TGCGCCAGCAGCCACATAGGTAAGACAGGAGATGAGCAGTTCTTC.

This clonotype was picked up a small number of times. The V and J genes are TRBV5-6 and TRBJ2-1; 7 positions agree with TRBD1. The length of the CDR3 is 13 residues. The V gene end was trimmed by 2 bases and the J gene end by 8 bases; junction bases not matched to a gene: 4. Germline V gene lookup returns CDR1 SGHDT and CDR2 YYEEEE. The CDR3 DNA is TGTGCCAGCAGCTTCAGAGGGGGCGATGAGCAGTTCTTC. Protein: CASSFRGGDEQFF. Combining the CDR3 with reference TRBV5-6 and TRBJ2-1 gives the whole variable domain DAGVTQSPTHLIKTRGQQVTLRCSPKSGHDTVSWYQQALGQGPQFIFQYYEEEERQRGNFPDRFSGHQFPNYSSELNVNALLLGDSALYLCASSFRGGDEQFFGPGTRLTVL.

This clonotype was found many times. The chain carries TRBV7-9 and TRBJ2-5; D gene uncertain. The CDR3 is 15 amino acids. Germline V CDR1 and CDR2: SEHNR, FQNEAQ (reference sequence). The V end was cut by 5 bases, the J end by 7 bases, with 20 bases between. The chain's CDR3 is CASSPPWPPVGTQYF. The CDR3 region has the DNA TGTGCCAGCAGCCCCCCCTGGCCCCCGGTGGGGACCCAGTACTTC.

V is TRBV20-1 and J is TRBJ2-3; D is ambiguous. This CDR3 is 9 amino acids long. Trimming removed 6 bases at V and 7 bases at J, with 5 bases between. Germline V gene sequence: CDR1 DFQATT, CDR2 SNEGSKA (reference sequence). The DNA for the CDR3 is TGCAGTGCGGGGAATACGCAGTATTTT. Protein: CSAGNTQYF.

The V gene is TRBV11-2, the J gene TRBJ1-1, with 7 nucleotides matching TRBD1. Trimming took 3 bases from V and 0 from J; bases not matched to a gene: 4. CDR1 is SGHAT, CDR2 FQNNGV, per germline. The CDR3 is 15 residues long. The CDR3 loop reads CASSFAGQLNTEAFF. CDR3 DNA sequence: TGTGCCAGCAGCTTCGCGGGACAGCTGAACACTGAAGCTTTCTTT.

The table lists this clonotype with many counts. The chain carries TRBV6-5 and TRBJ2-1, with 8 bases fitting TRBD1. The J segment lost 5 bases and the V segment lost 5 bases, leaving 14 bases of the junction unmatched. This CDR3 region has 17 residues. CDR1 and CDR2 (germline): MNHEY, SVGAGI. The DNA for the CDR3 is TGTGCCAGCAGTCCCCTCGACAGGGGAGGTTTGGACAATGAGCAGTTCTTC. It codes for CASSPLDRGGLDNEQFF.

This sequence joins TRBV6-2 or TRBV6-3 and TRBJ2-5; 13 bases map to TRBD2. V shed 6 bases and J 4 bases; nucleotides not matched to a gene: 8. Looked up from germline, CDR1 is MNHEY and CDR2 is SVGEGT. CDR3 size: 16 residues. The CDR3 region is CASSLGTSGARETQYF. The DNA of the CDR3 is TGTGCCAGCAGCCTCGGGACTAGCGGGGCGAGAGAGACCCAGTACTTC.

The gene calls are TRBV10-3 and TRBJ2-1, with a weak D call TRBD1 (6 bases). Trimming took 6 bases from V and 5 from J, leaving 17 bases between them. The CDR3 covers 15 residues. CDR1 and CDR2 (germline): ENHRY, SYGVKD. CDR3 in amino acids: CAIRVVSGGHNEQFF. The CDR3 coding sequence is TGTGCCATCAGGGTCGTCAGTGGGGGCCACAATGAGCAGTTCTTC.

The CDR3 sequence: CASRAGTPGELFF. The CDR3 nucleotides are TGTGCCAGCAGAGCGGGGACCCCGGGGGAGCTGTTTTTT. The chain joins TRBV2 to TRBJ2-2; 7 bases map to TRBD2. The CDR3 contains 13 residues. Germline CDR1 SNHLY, CDR2 FYNNEI. V was pared by 6 bases and J by 8 bases, with 6 bases of the junction left unmatched.

At least ten counts were recorded for this clonotype. In DNA, the CDR3 is TGTGCCAGCAGCTCCGGGACTAGCGGGTACAATGAGCAGTTCTTC. It yields the protein CASSSGTSGYNEQFF. The V gene is TRBV7-9, the J gene TRBJ2-1; TRBD2 matches 12 bases. With 4 bases clipped from V and 4 bases from J, the junction kept 2 bases outside the gene matches. The CDR3 length is 15 residues. Per germline, CDR1 SEHNR and CDR2 FQNEAQ (reference sequence).

CDR3 in DNA: TGTGCCAGCAGATGGGACTCCTCTACCTCCTACAATGAGCAGTTCTTC. The encoded protein is CASRWDSSTSYNEQFF. V gene TRBV5-4 combines with J gene TRBJ2-1, with D possibly TRBD2 on 6 matching bases. This CDR3 has 16 amino acids. Germline V lookup: CDR1 SGHNT, CDR2 YYREEE (reference sequence). The V gene lost 5 bases and the J gene lost 0 bases, with 15 bases spanning the gap.

This clonotype was seen a handful of times. V usage is TRBV20-1 and J usage is TRBJ2-7, with 7 bases that match TRBD2. CDR1 is DFQATT, CDR2 SNEGSKA, per germline (reference sequence). With V trimmed by 6 bases and J by 3 bases, 20 bases remained unmatched. CDR3 length: 17 amino acids. CDR3 coding DNA: TGCAGTGCCCATCCCGGGACTAATCGTAGATCCTACTACGAGCAGTACTTC. Translated: CSAHPGTNRRSYYEQYF.